This is a list of T cell receptor beta chains from one sample in a study of identifying expanded T cells in peripheral blood. Assay used: immunoSEQ multiplex PCR; TCRdb lists only in-frame clones, some missing. The repertoire holds approximately 81,000 clones, with around 83% as singletons. The sequencing input was blood. The receptors were sampled from a person aged 18 to 75 in good health. Both conserved end residues are part of each CDR3. A D gene is named only where the DNA matches it firmly. Only some rows state a clone size, as once, few, many or a class for expanded clones.

j_gene	d_gene	v_gene	abundance	CDR3nt	CDR3aa
TRBJ1-2	TRBD1	TRBV2	NA	TGTGCCAGCAGAACTGGACAGGGAAACTATGGCTACACCTTC	CASRTGQGNYGYTF
TRBJ1-1	NA	TRBV4-2	NA	TGTGCCAGCAGCCTGGGGATGGACACTGAAGCTTTCTTT	CASSLGMDTEAFF
TRBJ1-2	NA	TRBV6-5	once	TGTGCCAGCGGGGAGACCCCCCCCTATGGCTACACCTTC	CASGETPPYGYTF
TRBJ2-5	NA	TRBV5-1	NA	TGCGCCAGCAGCTTGGTTGTGTCGGGGGAGACCCAGTACTTC	CASSLVVSGETQYF
TRBJ2-7	NA	TRBV6-1	NA	TGTGCCAGCAGTGCCATCAACTACGAGCAGTACTTC	CASSAINYEQYF
TRBJ2-2	TRBD2	TRBV27	NA	TGTGCCAGCAGTCGGGGGACTAGCACCGGGGAGCTGTTTTTT	CASSRGTSTGELFF
TRBJ2-7	TRBD1	TRBV19	NA	TGTGCCAGTAGTAAGGACAGGGGGATCTACGAGCAGTACTTC	CASSKDRGIYEQYF
TRBJ2-1	NA	TRBV7-2	NA	TGTGCCAGCAGCTTAGTATCCAGGAGCTCCTACAATGAGCAGTTCTTC	CASSLVSRSSYNEQFF
TRBJ2-3	TRBD1	TRBV5-1	NA	TGCGCCAGCAACGCGGGACAGGGAACAGATACGCAGTATTTT	CASNAGQGTDTQYF
TRBJ2-2	TRBD2	TRBV4-1	once	TGCGCCAGCAGCCAAGTGTCTAGCGGGAACACCGGGGAGCTGTTTTTT	CASSQVSSGNTGELFF
TRBJ2-7	TRBD1	TRBV6-1	NA	TGTGCCAGCAGTGGGGACAGGGGCCCCTACGAGCAGTACTTC	CASSGDRGPYEQYF
TRBJ2-4	NA	TRBV19	NA	TGTGCCAGTACCGGGGAGGCGGGGGCCGTAGCCAAAAACATTCAGTACTTC	CASTGEAGAVAKNIQYF
TRBJ1-2	NA	TRBV7-2	NA	TGTGCCAGCATAGTAGAGGGTACTGACTATGGCTACACCTTC	CASIVEGTDYGYTF
TRBJ2-3	TRBD1	TRBV29-1	NA	TGCAGCGTTTACAGACAGGGCGATACGCAGTATTTT	CSVYRQGDTQYF
TRBJ2-1	NA	TRBV2	NA	TGTGCCAGCAGTGTAATGGGGAGCTCCTACAATGAGCAGTTCTTC	CASSVMGSSYNEQFF
TRBJ2-1	TRBD1	TRBV28	NA	TGTGCCACCAAGGACAGGGCCGGCGGCAATGAGCAGTTCTTC	CATKDRAGGNEQFF
TRBJ2-7	TRBD2	TRBV6-6	NA	TGTGCCAGCAGTTACGATAGCGGGAGGTCCTACGAGCAGTACTTC	CASSYDSGRSYEQYF
TRBJ1-4	TRBD1	TRBV27	NA	TGTGCCAGCAGTTTTTGGGGGGGACAGCCCGAAAAACTGTTTTTT	CASSFWGGQPEKLFF
TRBJ1-2	NA	TRBV2	NA	TGTGCCAGCAGTGATACCGGGGCCAAGGATGGCTACACCTTC	CASSDTGAKDGYTF
TRBJ2-3	NA	TRBV5-6	NA	TGTGCCAGCAGTCCCATTGGGGGGGCTACAGATACGCAGTATTTT	CASSPIGGATDTQYF
TRBJ2-5	NA	TRBV28	NA	TGTGCCAGCAGTTCCTTAGCGACCTCCCTGTACTTC	CASSSLATSLYF
TRBJ2-7	NA	TRBV6-5	once	TGTGCCAGCAGTCCGGGCCAAGGTCGGCAGTACTTC	CASSPGQGRQYF
TRBJ1-1	NA	TRBV10-3	NA	TGTGCCATCAGTGTGGGGGATGTCGCTGAAGCTTTCTTT	CAISVGDVAEAFF
TRBJ1-1	TRBD1	TRBV5-1	NA	TGCGCCAGCAGCTTAGCTGGGACAGTGAACACTGAAGCTTTCTTT	CASSLAGTVNTEAFF
TRBJ1-3	NA	TRBV5-6	NA	TGTGCCAGCAGCTTGGATTACACGTTAAACACCATATATTTT	CASSLDYTLNTIYF
TRBJ1-5	NA	TRBV7-2	NA	TGTGCCAGCAGGGCGGACCCTAGCAATCAGCCCCAGCATTTT	CASRADPSNQPQHF
TRBJ1-4	TRBD1	TRBV18	NA	TGTGCCAGCTCACCAGACAGGGGACTGTTTTTT	CASSPDRGLFF